This passage covers 12 T cell receptor beta chains from one sample sequenced in a study of T cell repertoires in cytomegalovirus infection (dated by TCRdb to the late 2010s). TCRdb lists the instrument as Illumina HiSeq 1500. TCRdb itself trimmed the public reads at Q25 with fastp, ran MiXCR and retained productive beta chains. Every distinct CDR3 protein forms one entry, paired with its most common genes and DNA. The sample includes hundreds of thousands of distinct CDR3 sequences, with more than 30% observed a single time. The ten largest clones add up to 15% to 20% of the sample. The antigens for these receptors are not known. Taken with the paper, the label for treatment or condition translates to: in vitro stimulation with specific CMV peptide epitopes to enrich CMV-specific T cells. The sample consisted of cultured PBMCs, taken from culture after CMV antigen stimulation. These TCRs come from a human donor in good health (CMV status not recorded). Some clones in this sample may be carry-over from other donors' samples.

The chain carries TRBV27 and TRBJ2-1, with D possibly being TRBD1 (6 bases). V was pared by 4 bases and J by 6 bases, with 10 bases between. CDR1 is MNHEY, CDR2 SMNVEV, per germline (reference sequence). CDR3 size: 13 residues. The CDR3 sequence: CASSSIQGNEQFF. The CDR3 DNA reads as TGTGCCAGCAGTTCTATACAGGGCAATGAGCAGTTCTTC.

Comment on this clonotype: Mismatch with germline at one junction end may stem from a read error. The CDR3 here is CATSPGPYTEAFF. CDR3 nucleotides: TGTGCCACCAGTCCGGGGCCATACACTGAAGCTTTCTTT. The V and J genes are TRBV2 and TRBJ1-1, with D maybe TRBD1 (5 bases). Germline CDR1 is SNHLY and CDR2 is FYNNEI. CDR3 length: 13 residues.

The chain uses TRBV5-1 and TRBJ2-3; TRBD2 matches at 14 bases. The length of the CDR3 is 17 residues. Trimming at V came to 4 bases and at J to 5 bases, leaving 9 bases not matched to a gene. Germline CDR1 and CDR2: SGHRS and YFSETQ. The CDR3 spells CASSAGTSGSTGDTQYF. The DNA for the CDR3 is TGCGCCAGCAGCGCCGGGACTAGCGGGAGTACAGGAGATACGCAGTATTTT. The full variable domain, its missing parts supplied by reference TRBV5-1 and TRBJ2-3, is KAGVTQTPRYLIKTRGQQVTLSCSPISGHRSVSWYQQTPGQGLQFLFEYFSETQRNKGNFPGRFSGRQFSNSRSEMNVSTLELGDSALYLCASSAGTSGSTGDTQYFGPGTRLTVL.

This clonotype appeared a few times. The genes are TRBV7-2 and TRBJ2-7; 8 nucleotides align to TRBD1. V shed 4 bases, J shed 6 bases, and the junction held 2 bases outside the gene matches. Germline V CDR1 and CDR2: SGHTA, FQGNSA. The CDR3 is 12 residues long. This CDR3 is CASSYGTGEQYV. The CDR3 nucleotides read TGTGCCAGCAGCTATGGGACAGGCGAGCAGTACGTC.

The chain employs TRBV7-3 and TRBJ1-3; maybe TRBD1 (6 bases). V was shortened by 5 bases and J by 1 base, with 15 bases between the two germline ends. The germline V gene has CDR1 SGHTA and CDR2 FQGTGA. This CDR3 spans 16 amino acids. CDR3 in amino acids: CASSTTGPPSGNTIYF. The CDR3 nucleotides are TGTGCCAGCAGCACGACAGGACCGCCGTCTGGAAACACCATATATTTT. Together with reference TRBV7-3 and TRBJ1-3, the CDR3 gives the full variable domain: GAGVSQTPSNKVTEKGKYVELRCDPISGHTALYWYRQSLGQGPEFLIYFQGTGAADDSGLPNDRFFAVRPEGSVSTLKIQRTERGDSAVYLCASSTTGPPSGNTIYFGEGSWLTVV.

The chain carries TRBV12-5 and TRBJ1-3; D is unresolved. V dropped 3 bases and J dropped 3 bases, with 3 bases sitting between them. This CDR3 has 12 residues. Germline CDR1 and CDR2: LGHNT and FRNRAP. The CDR3: CASGLDGNTIYF. The CDR3 nucleotides are TGTGCTAGTGGTTTAGATGGAAACACCATATATTTT.

This clonotype was recorded once. V gene TRBV11-2 combines with J gene TRBJ2-3; no clear D. Germline CDR1 and CDR2: SGHAT and FQNNGV. The CDR3 consists of 16 residues. The V end lost 3 bases, the J end lost 0 bases, and 13 bases lay between the germline ends. This CDR3 is CASSFGPFTSTDTQYF. CDR3 nucleotides: TGTGCCAGCAGCTTCGGCCCGTTTACTAGCACAGATACGCAGTATTTT.

CDR3 nucleotides: TGTGCCAGCACCCCTTGGACTGAGTCGGGGGATACGCAGTATTTT. This gives the protein CASTPWTESGDTQYF. V and J are TRBV12-3 or TRBV12-4 and TRBJ2-3, with D perhaps matching TRBD2 (5 bases). This CDR3 contains 15 residues. Trimming removed 7 bases from V and 6 bases from J, with 20 bases in between.

V and J are TRBV28 and TRBJ2-6, with 8 bases that match TRBD1. V lost 6 bases, J lost 4 bases, and 11 bases stayed unmatched. In germline, CDR1 is MDHEN, CDR2 SYDVKM. The CDR3 covers 17 residues. CDR3 coding DNA: TGTGCCAGCAGCCCCGAGCAGGGGGCTTCGGGGGCCAACGTCCTGACTTTC. It translates to CASSPEQGASGANVLTF.

There are a few counts of this clonotype. The chain couples TRBV19 to TRBJ2-1, with 7 bases matching TRBD1. Trimming at V came to 1 base and at J to 4 bases, leaving 4 bases not matched to a gene. This CDR3 is 15 amino acids long. Germline loops: CDR1 LNHDA, CDR2 SQIVND (reference sequence). CDR3 in amino acids: CASSIADREYNEQFF. The CDR3 DNA reads as TGTGCCAGTAGTATAGCCGACAGGGAATACAATGAGCAGTTCTTC.

This clonotype occurred a few times. This chain links TRBV25-1 with TRBJ2-1; 9 bases agree with TRBD2. CDR3 length: 16 amino acids. The germline gives CDR1 MGHDK, CDR2 SYGVNS. V gave up 1 base and J gave up 3 bases; unmatched junction bases: 4. The CDR3 spells CASSEWVAGVYNEQFF. The DNA for the CDR3 is TGTGCCAGCAGTGAATGGGTAGCGGGAGTCTACAATGAGCAGTTCTTC.

This clonotype was seen repeatedly, ten times or more. CDR3: CASSSLAGGPYEQYF. In nucleotides, the CDR3 is TGTGCCAGCAGCTCCCTAGCGGGAGGCCCTTACGAGCAGTACTTC. The V and J genes are TRBV7-2 and TRBJ2-7, with 11 bases lining up with TRBD2. V lost 4 bases and J lost 4; bases outside the gene matches: 6. Germline lookup yields CDR1 SGHTA and CDR2 FQGNSA. The CDR3 extends over 15 amino acids.